Detailed here is one T cell receptor beta chain. Its antigen is unknown. Using immunoSEQ multiplex PCR, the repertoire was profiled, and TCRdb retains in-frame clones only, with some absent. The repertoire consists of about 2 million clones, with approximately 94% occurring once and the leading ten covering approximately 1.2%. This CDR3 is built from 16 residues. Naive CD8 cells, CD45RO-negative and positively selected for CCR7, excluded terminally differentiated effector memory CD45RA+ cells. The data were obtained in a study of shared clonotypes between healthy human individuals. Whole-study context: CD8 memory received one plate per donor, CD8 naive two, CD4 memory three and CD4 naive three.

General observations from the study: Generation probabilities of non-shared clonotypes were lower (relative to those shared by all four donors). The study found about 5% of naive CD4 clonotypes shared across several donors.

This sequence originates from a man aged 18 to 30 in good health. V gene TRBV21-1 combines with J gene TRBJ2-3; the D call TRBD2 from the table was never checked on the DNA. TRBV21-1 is noted as a pseudogene. The specimen was naive CD8+ T cells sorted from blood. CDR3 region: CASSKDRGLAPDTQYF. CDR3 DNA: TGTGCCAGCAGCAAAGACAGGGGACTAGCACCAGATACGCAGTATTTT.